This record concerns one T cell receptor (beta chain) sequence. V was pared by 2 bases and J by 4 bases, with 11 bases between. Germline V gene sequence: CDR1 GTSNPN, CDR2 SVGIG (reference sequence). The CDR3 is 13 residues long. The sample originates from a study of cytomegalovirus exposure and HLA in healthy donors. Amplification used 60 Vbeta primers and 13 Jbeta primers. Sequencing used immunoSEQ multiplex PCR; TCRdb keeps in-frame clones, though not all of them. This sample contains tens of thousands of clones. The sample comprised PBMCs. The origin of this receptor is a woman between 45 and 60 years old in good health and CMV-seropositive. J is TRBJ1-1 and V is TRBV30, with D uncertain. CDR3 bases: TGTGCCTGGAGTAGAAGGGAGGGCACTGAAGCTTTCTTT. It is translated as CAWSRREGTEAFF.